These T cell receptor beta chains were read from a single sample in a study of spatial heterogeneity in lung cancer. TCRdb fed the 5' RACE reads into MiXCR, producing one record per CDR3 protein. The sample lists roughly 19,000 distinct CDR3 sequences, 5.7% seen once, with about a tenth in the top ten. The specimen was lung tumor tissue, collected at surgery. These receptors originate from a female donor with early-stage non-small cell lung cancer. CDR3s include the opening cysteine and the closing phenylalanine or tryptophan. The D gene is left open where the match is weak. Clone sizes are given selectively: once, few, many, or a class where the clone is expanded.

D gene	V gene	J gene	clone size	CDR3 protein	CDR3 DNA
NA	TRBV24-1	TRBJ2-2	many	CATSDPIPPPNTGELFF	TGTGCCACCAGTGACCCGATACCCCCGCCGAACACCGGGGAGCTGTTTTTT
NA	TRBV28	TRBJ2-1	few	CASRESGATSYNEQFF	TGTGCCAGCAGGGAGTCTGGGGCCACCTCCTACAATGAGCAGTTCTTC
TRBD1	TRBV9	TRBJ1-2	many	CASSVRDRGVDGYTF	TGTGCCAGCAGCGTAAGAGACAGGGGGGTTGATGGCTACACCTTC
NA	TRBV11-2	TRBJ2-3	many	CASSVRDSTDTQYF	TGTGCCAGCAGCGTCAGGGACAGCACAGATACGCAGTATTTT
TRBD1	TRBV12-5	TRBJ2-1	many	CASGLAYRDSEQFF	TGTGCTAGTGGTTTGGCCTACCGGGACAGCGAGCAGTTCTTC
NA	TRBV5-6	TRBJ1-2	many	CASSLAGYGYTF	TGTGCCAGCAGCTTGGCTGGTTATGGCTACACCTTC
NA	TRBV6-5	TRBJ2-7	many	CASSYGRAYEQYF	TGTGCCAGCAGTTACGGCAGGGCCTACGAGCAGTACTTC
TRBD2	TRBV10-3	TRBJ2-3	few	CAIRSGTSGLTDTQYF	TGTGCCATCAGATCCGGGACTAGCGGCCTCACAGATACGCAGTATTTT
NA	TRBV7-9	TRBJ1-2	many	CASSLGHQIGGYTF	TGTGCCAGCAGCTTGGGACACCAAATTGGTGGCTACACCTTC
NA	TRBV6-5	TRBJ2-7	medium-sized	CASRRESSYEQYF	TGTGCCTCTAGGCGCGAAAGCTCCTACGAGCAGTACTTC
NA	TRBV11-2	TRBJ2-3	NA	CASSLDVGTGRTQYF	TGTGCCAGCAGCTTAGATGTTGGAACCGGGCGTACGCAGTATTTT
NA	TRBV20-1	TRBJ1-4	many	CSAHPGGNEKLFF	TGCAGTGCCCACCCGGGGGGTAATGAAAAACTGTTTTTT
TRBD2	TRBV6-5	TRBJ2-1	many	CASSLASGAYNEQFF	TGTGCCAGCAGTTTAGCTAGCGGGGCTTACAATGAGCAGTTCTTC
TRBD1	TRBV18	TRBJ2-7	many	CASSPSGTGGNEQYF	TGTGCCAGCTCACCGTCCGGGACAGGGGGTAACGAGCAGTACTTC
NA	TRBV3-1	TRBJ1-1	many	CADMPRGPNTEAFF	TGTGCCGATATGCCCCGGGGGCCGAACACTGAAGCTTTCTTT
TRBD2	TRBV11-2	TRBJ2-1	many	CASSLEAYTSGSSYNEQFF	TGTGCCAGCAGCTTAGAAGCTTACACTAGCGGGAGCTCCTACAATGAGCAGTTCTTC
NA	TRBV28	TRBJ1-1	medium-sized	CATGWVGQEAFF	TGTGCCACCGGGTGGGTTGGTCAGGAAGCTTTCTTT